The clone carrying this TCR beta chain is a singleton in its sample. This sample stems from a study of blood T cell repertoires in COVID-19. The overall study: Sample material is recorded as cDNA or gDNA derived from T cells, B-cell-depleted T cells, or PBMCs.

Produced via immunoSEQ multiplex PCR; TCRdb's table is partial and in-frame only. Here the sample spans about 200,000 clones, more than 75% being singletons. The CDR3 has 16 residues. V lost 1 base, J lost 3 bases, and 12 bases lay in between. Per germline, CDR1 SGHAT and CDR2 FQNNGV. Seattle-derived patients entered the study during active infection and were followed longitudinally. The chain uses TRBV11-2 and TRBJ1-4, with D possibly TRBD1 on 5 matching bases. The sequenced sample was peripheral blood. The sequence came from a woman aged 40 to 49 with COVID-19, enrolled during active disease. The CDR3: CASSLAHRSSNEKLFF. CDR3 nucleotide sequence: TGTGCCAGCAGCTTAGCCCACAGGAGTTCTAATGAAAAACTGTTTTTT.